The 32 T cell receptor beta chains presented below share a single source sample, sequenced in a study of T cell repertoires in cytomegalovirus infection. TCRdb recomputed calls from the reads with MiXCR, one row per CDR3 protein. The data hold a few hundred thousand distinct CDR3 sequences, with 9.1% observed a single time. Sequences were obtained from PBMCs. The receptors were sampled from a human donor in good health (CMV status not recorded). Some clones in this sample may be carry-over from other donors' samples.

This clonotype was seen ten or more times. The V gene is TRBV7-2, the J gene TRBJ1-1, with a weak D call TRBD1 (6 bases). Germline V gene data show CDR1 as SGHTA and CDR2 as FQGNSA. This CDR3 has 15 residues. Trimming cost V 4 bases and J 4 bases, with 16 bases left between them. CDR3 loop: CASSSNRGASTEAFF. The CDR3 DNA reads as TGTGCCAGCAGCTCCAATCGGGGGGCGAGCACTGAAGCTTTCTTT.

As regards this clonotype: A read error is possible here, since a much larger clone lies one base away. The chain is built from TRBV28 and TRBJ1-2; the match to TRBD1 covers 7 bases. The CDR3 consists of 16 residues. The germline gives CDR1 MDHEN, CDR2 SYDVKM. CDR3 residues: CVSSPAGRGLNYGYTF. CDR3 nucleotide sequence: TGTGTCAGCAGTCCCGCGGGGAGGGGGCTGAACTATGGCTACACCTTC.

This clonotype was found a few times. V gene TRBV20-1 combines with J gene TRBJ2-1; 8 bases match TRBD2. V was clipped by 6 bases and J by 5 bases; unmatched bases: 9. The CDR3 is 14 residues long. Looked up from germline, CDR1 is DFQATT and CDR2 is SNEGSKA (reference sequence). The CDR3 region is CSARRGGGHNEQFF. The CDR3 region has the DNA TGCAGTGCCCGCCGGGGGGGGGGCCACAATGAGCAGTTCTTC.

This clonotype was observed a few times. The J gene is TRBJ2-1, the V gene TRBV6-5; tentative D call: TRBD1 (6 bases). Germline CDR1 is MNHEY and CDR2 is SVGAGI. Trimming shortened V by 0 bases and J by 8 bases, and 14 bases separated the two germline ends. This CDR3 is 15 amino acids long. This chain's CDR3 is CASSYSGRGEDEQFF. The CDR3 DNA sequence: TGTGCCAGCAGTTACTCGGGCAGGGGAGAGGATGAGCAGTTCTTC.

This clonotype was seen repeatedly, ten times or more. CDR3 protein: CASSLESQGNSPLHF. The CDR3 DNA reads TGTGCCAGCAGCTTAGAATCCCAGGGGAATTCACCCCTCCACTTT. The chain has TRBV7-8 and TRBJ1-6, with D possibly TRBD1 on 6 matching bases. The CDR3 loop spans 15 amino acids. Looked up from germline, CDR1 is SGHVS and CDR2 is FQNEAQ. Trimming took 1 base from V and 7 from J, leaving 11 bases between them. Full variable domain (rest looked up from reference TRBV7-8 and TRBJ1-6): GAGVSQSPRYKVAKRGQDVALRCDPISGHVSLFWYQQALGQGPEFLTYFQNEAQLDKSGLPSDRFFAERPEGSVSTLKIQRTQQEDSAVYLCASSLESQGNSPLHFGNGTRLTVT.

This clonotype showed up many times. The CDR3 loop is CASSLPGLAAYNEQFF. CDR3 coding DNA: TGTGCCAGCAGCTTACCGGGACTAGCGGCCTACAATGAGCAGTTCTTC. The chain joins TRBV7-8 to TRBJ2-1; 11 bases line up with TRBD2. CDR1 SGHVS and CDR2 FQNEAQ come from the germline V gene. V lost 2 bases, J lost 2 bases, and 2 bases stayed unmatched. CDR3 length: 16 residues.

This chain joins TRBV7-6 and TRBJ2-3, with D perhaps being TRBD1 or TRBD2 (5 bases each). This CDR3 comprises 12 residues. Germline V lookup: CDR1 SGHVS, CDR2 FNYEAQ. Trimming removed 6 bases from V and 2 bases from J, with 6 bases in between. The CDR3 loop reads CASRGTTDTQYF. The DNA of the CDR3 is TGTGCCAGCAGAGGGACCACAGATACGCAGTATTTT.

V usage is TRBV6-1 and J usage is TRBJ1-1, with TRBD1 as a possible D gene (6 bases). V was trimmed by 0 bases and J by 11 bases, leaving 13 bases between them. Germline V gene sequence: CDR1 MNHNS, CDR2 SASEGT. The CDR3 spans 13 residues. The CDR3 loop reads CASSEAGGAPAFF. CDR3 DNA: TGTGCCAGCAGTGAAGCGGGGGGGGCTCCGGCTTTCTTT.

This clonotype was recorded many times. V usage is TRBV6-8 and J usage is TRBJ2-3; 9 bases align to TRBD2. After removal of 2 bases from V and 0 bases from J, the junction contained 15 bases not matched to a gene. From germline, CDR1 is MNHGY and CDR2 SAAAGT. This CDR3 comprises 20 residues. In nucleotides, the CDR3 is TGTGCCAGCAGTTACGATCGCTGGCCTAGCGGGGAGAGAAGCACAGATACGCAGTATTTT. It encodes CASSYDRWPSGERSTDTQYF.

The table lists this clonotype with many counts. The V call is TRBV7-2, the J call TRBJ2-5; no definite D call. Germline V CDR1 and CDR2: SGHTA, FQGNSA. CDR3 length: 11 residues. V shed 4 bases and J shed 6 bases, with 6 bases lying between them. The CDR3 nucleotides read TGTGCCAGCAGCTCCTTGAAGACCCAGTACTTC. Translated: CASSSLKTQYF. Full variable domain (rest looked up from reference TRBV7-2 and TRBJ2-5): GAGVSQSPSNKVTEKGKDVELRCDPISGHTALYWYRQSLGQGLEFLIYFQGNSAPDKSGLPSDRFSAERTGGSVSTLTIQRTQQEDSAVYLCASSSLKTQYFGPGTRLLVL.

The table lists this clonotype with many counts. Germline is not matched at one junction end, which may reflect a read error. V is TRBV7-7 and J is TRBJ1-2, with D perhaps TRBD1 (5 bases). The CDR3 is 14 amino acids. Germline loops: CDR1 SSHAT, CDR2 FNYEAQ (reference sequence). CDR3 residues: CASSFFQGAYGYTF. Written as DNA, the CDR3 is TGTGCTAGCAGCTTTTTCCAGGGTGCCTATGGCTACACCTTC.

The chain combines TRBV29-1 with TRBJ2-1; no clear D gene. Germline assignment: CDR1 SQVTM and CDR2 ANQGSEA. The CDR3 totals 11 residues. Trimming took 2 bases from V and 2 from J, leaving 1 base between them. The CDR3 DNA reads TGCAGCGTTGAACCCTACAATGAGCAGTTCTTC. It yields the protein CSVEPYNEQFF.

This clonotype has ten or more counts. The V call is TRBV7-2, the J call TRBJ2-5; 8 nucleotides line up with TRBD2. Germline V gene sequence: CDR1 SGHTA, CDR2 FQGNSA. This CDR3 is 17 amino acids long. With V trimmed by 5 bases and J by 7 bases, 18 bases remained unmatched. The CDR3 reads CASSPRTSAGGRGTQYF. The CDR3 region has the DNA TGTGCCAGCAGCCCCAGGACTTCCGCGGGAGGACGGGGGACCCAGTACTTC.

There are many counts of this clonotype. The V call is TRBV28, the J call TRBJ2-1, with 8 bases that match TRBD2. V shed 7 bases and J 7 bases; nucleotides not matched to a gene: 15. Germline values: CDR1 MDHEN, CDR2 SYDVKM. The CDR3 spans 16 residues. This chain's CDR3 is CASTFSTGGPGNEQFF. The CDR3 DNA is TGTGCCAGCACTTTCTCAACGGGAGGGCCGGGAAATGAGCAGTTCTTC.

This clonotype was seen only a few times. V gene TRBV20-1 combines with J gene TRBJ2-7; D gene unclear. CDR3 size: 11 residues. Germline CDR1 reads DFQATT; CDR2 reads SNEGSKA (reference sequence). Trimming removed 5 bases from V and 3 bases from J, with 8 bases in between. Here the CDR3 DNA reads TGCAGTGCTCGAAGGAACTACGAGCAGTACTTC. It translates to CSARRNYEQYF.

In its sample, this clonotype was seen many times. The rearrangement links TRBV7-2 to TRBJ1-5, with D tentatively TRBD1 (5 bases). The CDR3 runs 13 residues. The V and J ends lost 5 bases and 7 bases respectively, with 12 bases between them. Germline V gene sequence: CDR1 SGHTA, CDR2 FQGNSA. The CDR3 spells CASSPLRGQPQHF. As DNA, the CDR3 is TGTGCCAGCAGCCCTCTGCGGGGGCAGCCCCAGCATTTT.

This clonotype was recorded at least ten times. The CDR3 DNA follows: TGTGCCAGCAGTTACGGGGGTTTGTACGAGCAGTACTTC. Its protein product is CASSYGGLYEQYF. This sequence joins TRBV6-5 and TRBJ2-7, with D perhaps assigned TRBD1 or TRBD2 (5 bases each). Germline V gene data show CDR1 as MNHEY and CDR2 as SVGAGI. Trimming took off 2 bases at V and 4 bases at J, with 9 bases between the two ends. The CDR3 runs 13 residues.

This clonotype has ten or more counts. J is TRBJ1-5 and V is TRBV7-2, with D unclear. The V and J ends lost 0 bases and 0 bases respectively, with 9 bases between them. In germline, CDR1 is SGHTA, CDR2 FQGNSA. CDR3 length: 16 residues. CDR3 in amino acids: CASSLAGRTSNQPQHF. The CDR3 DNA reads TGTGCCAGCAGCTTAGCCGGACGGACTAGCAATCAGCCCCAGCATTTT.

The chain recombines TRBV6-2 or TRBV6-3 with TRBJ2-1; 11 bases align to TRBD1. The V and J ends lost 8 bases and 8 bases, in that order; junction bases with no gene match: 8. The germline gives CDR1 MNHEY, CDR2 SVGEGT. The length of the CDR3 is 14 residues. The chain's CDR3 is CASSGTGGFDEQFF. CDR3 DNA: TGTGCCAGCTCCGGGACAGGGGGTTTCGATGAGCAGTTCTTC.

This clonotype has just a few counts. V and J are TRBV27 and TRBJ2-7; either TRBD1 or TRBD2 may fit D (5 bases each). V lost 5 bases and J lost 2, with 13 bases in between. CDR1 and CDR2 (germline): MNHEY, SMNVEV (reference sequence). The CDR3 covers 14 residues. CDR3 in DNA: TGTGCCAGCAGTGGAGGTGGGGCAACCTACGAGCAGTACTTC. This translates into CASSGGGATYEQYF.

Worth noting for this clonotype: This sequence may be a read error, since a much larger clone differs from it by one base. V usage is TRBV7-3 and J usage is TRBJ2-7, with a possible D match to TRBD1 (5 bases). The V gene's germline CDR1 is SGHTA and CDR2 FQGTGA. The length of the CDR3 is 14 residues. CDR3 protein: CASSPTENSYEQCF. CDR3 DNA: TGTGCCAGCAGCCCGACAGAGAACTCCTACGAGCAGTGCTTC.

This clonotype was picked up many times. The CDR3 DNA is TGCGCCAGCAGCCAAGATACAGGTAGAGATACGCAGTATTTT. It is translated as CASSQDTGRDTQYF. V and J are TRBV4-1 and TRBJ2-3; a possible D gene is TRBD1 (5 bases). In germline, CDR1 is MGHRA, CDR2 YSYEKL. This CDR3 is built from 14 residues. The ends were cut back, 0 bases at V and 5 bases at J, with 9 bases in the middle.

There are a few counts of this clonotype. V is TRBV28 and J is TRBJ1-6, with 10 bases identical to TRBD1. The ends lost 4 bases at V and 7 bases at J; junction bases unmatched: 4. There are 15 residues in the CDR3. Germline V lookup: CDR1 MDHEN, CDR2 SYDVKM. The CDR3 nucleotides read TGTGCCAGCAGTTCGACAGGGGGCGGAAATTCACCCCTCCACTTT. It encodes CASSSTGGGNSPLHF.

This clonotype came up many times. The V call is TRBV7-2, the J call TRBJ2-6, with 7 bases fitting TRBD1. With V trimmed by 5 bases and J by 0 bases, 10 bases remained unmatched. The CDR3 length is 18 residues. The germline CDR1 and CDR2 sequences are SGHTA and FQGNSA. The CDR3 loop reads CASSPRTGFSSGANVLTF. CDR3 bases: TGTGCCAGCAGCCCACGGACAGGCTTCTCCTCTGGGGCCAACGTCCTGACTTTC.

The sample holds many counts of this clonotype. The chain couples TRBV7-2 to TRBJ1-1, with D uncertain. Germline V CDR1 and CDR2: SGHTA, FQGNSA. The CDR3 is 11 residues long. Trimming removed 6 bases from V and 7 bases from J, with 9 bases in between. The CDR3 sequence is CASRRDGEAFF. The CDR3 nucleotides read TGTGCCAGCAGGCGAGACGGTGAAGCTTTCTTT.

The rearrangement links TRBV30 to TRBJ2-3; D is ambiguous. Germline assignment: CDR1 GTSNPN and CDR2 SVGIG (reference sequence). Trimming stripped 0 bases from V and 2 bases from J, with 9 bases between. The CDR3 extends over 14 amino acids. The CDR3 sequence: CAWSVIGFTDTQYF. The CDR3, as DNA: TGTGCCTGGAGTGTGATAGGTTTCACAGATACGCAGTATTTT.

This clonotype was detected ten times or more. The CDR3 coding sequence is TGTGCCAGCAGCTTAGTAGCAGGGAGCTACGAGCAGTACTTC. Encoded protein: CASSLVAGSYEQYF. The chain joins TRBV7-2 to TRBJ2-7; D is tentatively TRBD1 or TRBD2 (5 bases each). The CDR3 has 14 residues. Germline V gives CDR1 SGHTA, CDR2 FQGNSA. Trimming shortened V by 1 base and J by 3 bases, and 10 bases separated the two germline ends.

This clonotype was recorded many times. This rearrangement joins TRBV7-2 to TRBJ2-1; D is possibly TRBD2 (6 bases). CDR1 and CDR2 (germline): SGHTA, FQGNSA. CDR3 length: 14 residues. Trimming left V 5 bases short and J 0 bases short, with 8 bases between. CDR3: CASSQGLSYNEQFF. The DNA for the CDR3 is TGTGCCAGCAGCCAGGGACTCTCCTACAATGAGCAGTTCTTC. Looking up the rest from reference TRBV7-2 and TRBJ2-1 gives the full variable domain: GAGVSQSPSNKVTEKGKDVELRCDPISGHTALYWYRQSLGQGLEFLIYFQGNSAPDKSGLPSDRFSAERTGGSVSTLTIQRTQQEDSAVYLCASSQGLSYNEQFFGPGTRLTVL.

At least ten counts were recorded for this clonotype. The genes are TRBV6-2 or TRBV6-3 and TRBJ2-3; 10 bases map to TRBD2. Germline V CDR1 and CDR2: MNHEY, SVGEGT. The CDR3 is 15 amino acids. Trimming removed 8 bases from V and 2 bases from J; junction bases left unmatched: 7. As DNA, the CDR3 is TGTGCCAGCCGCTTACTAGCGGGGACCACAGATACGCAGTATTTT. Its protein product is CASRLLAGTTDTQYF.

Comments on this clonotype: Given a much more abundant clone one base away, this may be a read error. The genes are TRBV7-2 and TRBJ1-1; D remains ambiguous. The germline gives CDR1 SGHTA, CDR2 FQGNSA. The CDR3 is made up of 12 amino acids. The CDR3 DNA is TGTGCCAGCAGCTTGGATGAAACTGTAGCTTTCTTT. Translation gives CASSLDETVAFF.

This clonotype was seen many times. In DNA, the CDR3 is TGTGCCAGCAGCTTAGTTCTCGATGGCTACACCTTC. Its translation: CASSLVLDGYTF. V usage is TRBV7-2 and J usage is TRBJ1-2; D uncertain. V dropped 1 base and J dropped 6 bases, with 6 bases sitting between them. The CDR3 has 12 amino acids. Germline CDR1 SGHTA, CDR2 FQGNSA.

Many counts were recorded for this clonotype. The chain couples TRBV28 to TRBJ2-1; 8 positions agree with TRBD1. Germline CDR1 reads MDHEN; CDR2 reads SYDVKM. The CDR3 length is 16 residues. Trimming cost V 6 bases and J 5 bases; bases outside gene matches: 12. In DNA, the CDR3 is TGTGCCAGCAGGCGCCAGGGGGCAGGGAAAAACAATGAGCAGTTCTTC. This sequence encodes CASRRQGAGKNNEQFF.